A selection of T cell receptor beta chains follows, all from one sample in a study of control samples from healthy donors and cancer patients. The assay was immunoSEQ multiplex PCR, and TCRdb's table has in-frame clones only and misses some. Among about 89,000 clones listed, roughly 86% were seen once. Sequencing was carried out using blood. The origin of the receptors is a young man in good health. CDR3s leave out the opening cysteine and the closing phenylalanine or tryptophan. A D gene is named only where the DNA matches it firmly.

D gene: NA
V gene: TRBV10-1
CDR3 protein: ASSKDGNYGYT

D gene: NA
V gene: TRBV5-6
CDR3 protein: ASTLRGLNQPQH

D gene: TRBD1
V gene: TRBV5-6
CDR3 protein: ASRRGQGGNSPLH

D gene: NA
V gene: TRBV7-3
CDR3 protein: ASSSSHTDTQY

D gene: NA
V gene: TRBV19
CDR3 protein: ASRGRSKGTQY

D gene: TRBD1
V gene: TRBV19
CDR3 protein: ASPAGTGEPPPNEKLF

D gene: NA
V gene: TRBV11-2
CDR3 protein: ASSQTWRNTEAF

D gene: NA
V gene: TRBV5-1
CDR3 protein: ASQQIQETQY

D gene: NA
V gene: TRBV19
CDR3 protein: ASSIGPNTGELF

D gene: NA
V gene: TRBV3-1/TRBV3-2
CDR3 protein: ASSQEGITAQH

D gene: NA
V gene: TRBV7-6
CDR3 protein: ASSLGRHEQY

D gene: TRBD1
V gene: TRBV30
CDR3 protein: AWTQQGAEGYT